One T cell receptor beta chain is described in this entry. The target antigen is unknown. In making TCR beta libraries, quantitative 5'-RACE with molecular barcodes was used. TCRdb re-called the 5' RACE reads through MiXCR, storing one row per CDR3 protein. This table has about 750,000 distinct CDR3 sequences, 19% appearing once. These data belong to a study of CD8 T cells in ankylosing spondylitis. Study-level results: Reports of some motif variants in reactive arthritis synovial fluid and blood predate this one. Within peripheral blood, clones linked to disease were CD8+ and relatively rare. Reports say disease-linked clones showed up significantly more in matched ankylosing spondylitis synovial fluid. Ankylosing spondylitis blood appeared to carry a characteristic TCR beta motif of fewer than 10 highly homologous variants.

The sequence was obtained from a male donor with ankylosing spondylitis. The sequenced sample consisted of blood, either unsorted or a sorted T cell fraction (not recorded which).

Written as DNA, the CDR3 is TGTGCCAGCAGCTCAGGGTGGGACACCTACGAGCAGTACTTC. Protein product: CASSSGWDTYEQYF. This chain connects TRBV11-2 to TRBJ2-7, with TRBD1 as a possible D gene (6 bases). The germline CDR1 and CDR2 sequences are SGHAT and FQNNGV. This CDR3 region has 14 residues. V was pared by 4 bases and J by 2 bases, with 12 bases between.